This TCR beta chain was sequenced for a study of cytotoxic CD8 clonotypes in ibrutinib-treated CLL. Trimming pared 5 bases from V and 0 bases from J, leaving 6 bases between. The germline gives CDR1 LNHDA, CDR2 SQIVND (reference sequence). This CDR3 is built from 13 residues. Sequenced by immunoSEQ multiplex PCR; TCRdb stores in-frame clones only, minus some. The sample comprises about 300,000 clones, 60% to 80% of which are singletons, and 5.6% rests with the top ten. Overall study findings and caveats: Measured clonality at baseline was greater than in age-matched healthy donors and tracked with circulating CD8+ T-cell counts.

This clone was seen only once. Its target is unknown. The V call is TRBV19, the J call TRBJ2-3; no clear D gene. This sample comprised PBMCs, obtained at disease progression, from a patient treated with ibrutinib. This clonotype was obtained from a human donor with chronic lymphocytic leukemia. The chain's CDR3 is CASSSHSTDTQYF. CDR3 DNA sequence: TGTGCCAGTAGTTCACACAGCACAGATACGCAGTATTTT.